The source of this T cell receptor (beta chain) is a study of vaccination and CD4 T cells after COVID-19 (dated by TCRdb to 2021 to 2024). Regarding the study in general: Convalescent patients had a positive SARS-CoV-2 result on nasal swab PCR, and of these patients, nine had mild disease and one had severe disease. Each participant got two doses of either the Pfizer-BioNTech BNT162b2 vaccine (n=8) or the Moderna mRNA-1273 vaccine (n=2). Post-vaccine blood samples were collected a median of about 66 days after the second vaccine dose, ranging from roughly 13 to 250 days. In around 10 COVID-19 convalescent patients and a few infection-naive healthy vaccine recipients, researchers compared the spike-specific CD4+ TCR repertoire from before mRNA vaccination with the repertoire from after. In the convalescent cohort there were six males and four females, among whom were two Hispanic individuals, seven Caucasians, two Asians and one multiracial person. Post-COVID blood samples were collected from convalescent patients a median of roughly 100 days after diagnosis, with a range of roughly 30 to 161 days.

From a lookup of the germline V gene, CDR1 and CDR2 are SGHRS and YFSETQ. V is cut back by 0 bases and J by 1 base, with 4 bases in the junction unmatched. From its cysteine to its phenylalanine, the CDR3 spans 15 amino acids. The sequence is cut down to CDR3 DNA, 45 bases in frame from base 1. Study-wide conclusions, independent of this receptor: The number of convalescent patients in the study was relatively small, and the study did not examine early timepoints following natural infection. The median number of SARS-CoV-2-reactive clonotypes rose from under 25 after infection to around 40 after vaccination, but the change was not significant. Of the vaccine-specific clones found in convalescent patients, nearly all (304 of 307) were mono-reactive for SARS-CoV-2 spike instead of being cross-reactive with common cold coronaviruses. In convalescent patients, a median roughly 85% of post-vaccine SARS-CoV-2-reactive clones were detected only after vaccination, suggesting vaccine-specific priming.

Comment on this clonotype: Its binding antigen is unknown. No base-level quality is on record; no much larger clone is a single base apart.

The positive SARS-CoV-2 PCR tests of the convalescent patients were dated from March to December 2020, before the Alpha, Beta and Delta variants emerged in the United States. PBMCs were separated from whole blood using Ficoll-Paque Plus gradient centrifugation and then either used fresh or cryopreserved at -140C. The library came from PCR. Sequenced on an Illumina iSeq 100. In the source study's methods: Non-productive sequences were removed, and CDR3s that did not start with C, did not end with F or W, or were shorter than 7 amino acids were discarded. Similarity between CDR3 sequences was evaluated in R version 3.6.1 using Levenshtein distances (stringdist) and unrooted phylogenetic trees (ape). TCRdb itself trimmed the public reads at Q25 with fastp, ran MiXCR and retained productive beta chains. Rows matching on CDR3 protein sequence are summarized as one entry with the most common DNA and genes. V and J calls and clone size were set by TCRdb, not the authors. This sample holds fewer than 15,000 distinct CDR3 sequences; 65% to 70% were observed only once. The top ten clones comprise approximately 1.1% of the sample.

Here the chain combines TRBV5-1 and TRBJ2-7; TRBD2 aligns with 7 central bases. Sequencing used CD4+ T cells from blood, obtained after SARS-CoV-2 vaccination. The receptor was derived from a human donor who had recovered from COVID-19. At the DNA level, the sequence is TGCGCCAGCAGCTTGGAAGCGGGAAGGTCCTACGAGCAGTACTTC. The encoded protein is CASSLEAGRSYEQYF.